This is a list of T cell receptor beta chains from one sample in a study of T cells after yellow fever vaccination. TCRdb redid the calling of the 5' RACE reads with MiXCR, one entry per CDR3 protein. The table has 250,000 to 350,000 distinct CDR3 sequences, around 7% seen once; the top ten hold 18%. The sequencing used PBMCs, collected 35 to 50 days after the first yellow fever vaccination. The receptors here all came from a man aged 18-30 years who received the YFV17D yellow fever vaccine. Each CDR3 is given with its conserved first and last residue. D genes are given only for firm matches. Where a row states a size, it is once, few, many or the class of an expanded clone; other rows omit it.

clone size	D gene	V gene	J gene	CDR3 protein	CDR3 DNA
many	TRBD1	TRBV6-2/TRBV6-3	TRBJ2-5	CASSLTRGLQETQYF	TGTGCCAGCAGTTTAACCAGGGGGTTACAAGAGACCCAGTACTTC
many	.	TRBV27	TRBJ1-5	CASSPRSGPDISNQPQHF	TGTGCCAGCAGTCCCAGATCCGGGCCAGACATAAGCAATCAGCCCCAGCATTTT
.	.	TRBV18	TRBJ1-1	CASSPPGRDTEAFF	TGTGCCAGCTCACCACCGGGAAGGGACACTGAAGCTTTCTTT
many	TRBD2	TRBV5-8	TRBJ2-7	CASSPPPASGGSYEQYF	TGTGCCAGCAGCCCACCCCCGGCTAGCGGGGGCTCCTACGAGCAGTACTTC
.	.	TRBV20-1	TRBJ2-3	CSASAPGTRTDTQYF	TGCAGTGCTAGCGCCCCCGGGACTCGTACAGATACGCAGTATTTT
.	TRBD2	TRBV4-2	TRBJ2-5	CASSHAGLAGGWAQYF	TGTGCCAGCAGCCACGCCGGACTAGCGGGGGGGTGGGCCCAGTACTTC
few	.	TRBV19	TRBJ2-6	CASSLRFQDRTGANVLTF	TGTGCCAGTAGTCTCCGATTCCAGGACCGAACTGGGGCCAACGTCCTGACTTTC
.	.	TRBV10-3	TRBJ2-5	CAISDGGTAQETQYF	TGTGCCATCAGTGACGGCGGGACGGCCCAAGAGACCCAGTACTTC
few	.	TRBV5-5	TRBJ1-5	CASSFRALNQPQHF	TGTGCCAGCAGCTTTCGGGCCCTCAATCAGCCCCAGCATTTT
.	.	TRBV12-3/TRBV12-4	TRBJ1-1	CASSLAPVGTEAFF	TGTGCCAGCAGTTTAGCGCCGGTAGGCACTGAAGCTTTCTTT
many	.	TRBV5-1	TRBJ1-5	CASSLASGDQPQHF	TGCGCCAGCAGCTTGGCGTCAGGGGATCAGCCCCAGCATTTT
few	.	TRBV29-1	TRBJ1-2	CSVEDRGGATFYGYTF	TGCAGCGTTGAAGATCGGGGGGGCGCAACCTTCTATGGCTACACCTTC
.	TRBD1	TRBV7-3	TRBJ2-2	CASSLDRGIPGELFF	TGTGCCAGCAGCCTGGACAGGGGAATCCCCGGGGAGCTGTTTTTT
few	.	TRBV9	TRBJ2-3	CASSVASRTSTDTQYF	TGTGCCAGCAGCGTAGCTTCCCGTACTAGCACAGATACGCAGTATTTT
few	TRBD1	TRBV5-1	TRBJ2-1	CASSNTQGAPEQFF	TGCGCCAGCAGCAATACTCAGGGGGCCCCCGAGCAGTTCTTC
few	TRBD1	TRBV28	TRBJ2-1	CASSIYRDRINEQFF	TGTGCCAGCAGTATATACCGGGACAGAATCAATGAGCAGTTCTTC
few	.	TRBV20-1	TRBJ1-1	CSARDLNTEAFF	TGCAGTGCAAGGGACCTGAACACTGAAGCTTTCTTT
.	.	TRBV30	TRBJ2-7	CAWAGSEQYF	TGTGCCTGGGCAGGGAGCGAGCAGTACTTC
many	.	TRBV12-3/TRBV12-4	TRBJ2-5	CASSLRRGETQYF	TGTGCCAGCAGTTTAAGAAGAGGAGAGACCCAGTACTTC
many	TRBD1	TRBV5-1	TRBJ2-2	CASSVGQGTGELFF	TGCGCCAGCAGCGTAGGACAGGGGACCGGGGAGCTGTTTTTT
.	.	TRBV4-3	TRBJ1-4	CASSQGVNANEKLFF	TGCGCCAGCAGCCAAGGGGTTAACGCGAATGAAAAACTGTTTTTT
few	.	TRBV24-1	TRBJ2-2	CATNGNYNTGELFF	TGTGCCACCAACGGAAACTACAACACCGGGGAGCTGTTTTTT
.	.	TRBV14	TRBJ1-5	CASSPSVTSLNQPQHF	TGTGCCAGCAGCCCTTCAGTCACAAGCCTCAATCAGCCCCAGCATTTT
.	.	TRBV12-3/TRBV12-4	TRBJ2-7	CASSFARAYEQYF	TGTGCCAGCAGTTTTGCCAGGGCCTACGAGCAGTACTTC
.	.	TRBV5-4	TRBJ1-3	CASSFYGNTGNTIYF	TGTGCCAGCAGCTTTTACGGGAATACTGGAAACACCATATATTTT
many	.	TRBV29-1	TRBJ1-3	CSVRSFSGNTIYF	TGCAGCGTCCGAAGCTTCTCTGGAAACACCATATATTTT
many	.	TRBV7-2	TRBJ2-3	CASSFGSYTDTQYF	TGTGCCAGCAGCTTTGGGTCGTACACAGATACGCAGTATTTT
.	.	TRBV4-3	TRBJ1-3	CASSLGAGQGDTIYF	TGCGCCAGCAGCCTGGGGGCGGGACAAGGGGACACCATATATTTT
.	.	TRBV5-6	TRBJ1-2	CASSLAGGNYGYTF	TGTGCCAGCAGCTTGGCCGGTGGAAACTATGGCTACACCTTC
few	.	TRBV6-1	TRBJ2-1	CASSGQEYNEQFF	TGTGCCAGCAGTGGACAGGAATACAATGAGCAGTTCTTC
once	.	TRBV11-2	TRBJ2-5	CASSLGGPPGTVKETQYF	TGTGCCAGCAGCTTAGGCGGCCCACCCGGGACGGTGAAAGAGACCCAGTACTTC
few	TRBD1	TRBV6-5	TRBJ2-7	CASSDSTGYGEQYF	TGTGCCAGCAGTGACTCGACAGGGTATGGGGAGCAGTACTTC
few	.	TRBV6-4	TRBJ2-3	CASSDSSRSTDTQYF	TGTGCCAGCAGTGACTCTTCTCGTAGCACAGATACGCAGTATTTT
.	.	TRBV10-3	TRBJ2-7	CAISESAPSEQYF	TGTGCCATCAGTGAGTCCGCGCCCTCCGAGCAGTACTTC
many	TRBD1	TRBV6-2/TRBV6-3	TRBJ2-3	CASSYSGQGFSTDTQYF	TGTGCCAGCAGTTACTCGGGACAGGGTTTTAGCACAGATACGCAGTATTTT
.	.	TRBV7-9	TRBJ1-1	CASSLQGQLTEAFF	TGTGCCAGCAGCTTACAGGGGCAACTCACTGAAGCTTTCTTT
few	.	TRBV4-3	TRBJ1-1	CASSQDSSTALNTEAFF	TGCGCCAGCAGCCAAGATTCTTCAACGGCCCTGAACACTGAAGCTTTCTTT
few	.	TRBV20-1	TRBJ1-2	CSATPRQAVLVYGYTF	TGCAGTGCTACCCCCAGACAGGCCGTCCTCGTCTATGGCTACACCTTC
.	.	TRBV20-1	TRBJ2-1	CSARDRGASSYNEQFF	TGCAGTGCTAGAGATCGGGGGGCCTCCTCCTACAATGAGCAGTTCTTC
.	TRBD1	TRBV29-1	TRBJ2-2	CSVVGQVLTGELFF	TGCAGCGTTGTAGGACAGGTGTTAACCGGGGAGCTGTTTTTT
.	TRBD1	TRBV18	TRBJ2-1	CASSPLRGQGVYNEQFF	TGTGCCAGCTCACCACTCCGTGGACAGGGGGTCTACAATGAGCAGTTCTTC
few	TRBD1	TRBV7-2	TRBJ2-5	CASSTRDRGFETQYF	TGTGCCAGCAGCACGCGGGACAGGGGGTTTGAGACCCAGTACTTC
.	.	TRBV20-1	TRBJ1-6	CSARDQGSPLHF	TGCAGTGCTAGAGATCAGGGATCACCCCTCCACTTT
few	TRBD2	TRBV6-1	TRBJ2-7	CASTATSSSYEQYF	TGTGCCAGCACGGCGACTAGCTCGTCCTACGAGCAGTACTTC
.	.	TRBV7-3	TRBJ2-5	CASSSDPAETQYF	TGTGCCAGCAGCTCCGACCCCGCGGAGACCCAGTACTTC
few	TRBD2	TRBV7-2	TRBJ2-1	CASTIGRGGAGEQFF	TGTGCCAGCACCATAGGGCGGGGGGGCGCCGGTGAGCAGTTCTTC
.	TRBD2	TRBV6-2/TRBV6-3	TRBJ2-6	CASSLRTSGGPFSGANVLTF	TGTGCCAGCAGTCTGAGGACTAGCGGGGGCCCGTTCTCTGGGGCCAACGTCCTGACTTTC
.	TRBD1	TRBV7-2	TRBJ2-5	CASSPWTGKGQETQYF	TGTGCCAGCAGCCCCTGGACAGGGAAGGGCCAAGAGACCCAGTACTTC
.	.	TRBV4-2	TRBJ2-5	CANGGTSQETQYF	TGTGCCAACGGAGGGACCTCTCAAGAGACCCAGTACTTC
.	.	TRBV9	TRBJ2-1	CASRQVSSYNEQFF	TGTGCCAGCAGACAGGTGAGCTCCTACAATGAGCAGTTCTTC
few	.	TRBV6-1	TRBJ1-2	CASRRGGSSYGYTF	TGTGCCAGCAGACGGGGGGGCAGCAGCTATGGCTACACCTTC